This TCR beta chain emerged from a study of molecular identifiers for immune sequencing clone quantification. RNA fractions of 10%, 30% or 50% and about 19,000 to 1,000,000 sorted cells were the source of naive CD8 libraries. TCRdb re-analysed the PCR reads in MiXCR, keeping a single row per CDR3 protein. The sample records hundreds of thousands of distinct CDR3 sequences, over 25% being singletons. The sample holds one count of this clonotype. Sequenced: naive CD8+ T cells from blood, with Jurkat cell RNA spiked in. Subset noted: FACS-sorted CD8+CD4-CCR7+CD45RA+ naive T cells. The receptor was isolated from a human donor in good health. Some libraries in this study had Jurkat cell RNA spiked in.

The CDR3 spells CASSYGGDELQETQYF. In nucleotides, the CDR3 is TGTGCCAGCAGTTACGGGGGAGACGAACTACAAGAGACCCAGTACTTC. The chain joins TRBV6-2 or TRBV6-3 to TRBJ2-5; the D call may be TRBD1 or TRBD2 (5 bases each). V was shortened by 2 bases and J by 2 bases, with 15 bases between the two germline ends. Germline CDR1 reads MNHEY; CDR2 reads SVGEGT. This CDR3 comprises 16 residues.